The 10 T cell receptor beta chains given below trace back to one sample, sequenced in a study of blood T cell repertoires in COVID-19. Here immunoSEQ multiplex PCR was the method, and the copy in TCRdb shows in-frame clones only, minus some. Here the sample spans approximately 75,000 clones, about four fifths being singletons. Sequencing was performed on peripheral blood. The source of these receptors is a woman older than 75 with active or convalescent COVID-19.

A remark on this clone: One end of the junction does not line up with germline, which may come from a read error. The gene calls are TRBV10-1 and TRBJ1-2, with 8 positions matching TRBD1. The CDR3 length is 14 residues. Germline V gene data show CDR1 as WNHNN and CDR2 as SYGVQD (reference sequence). CDR3 loop: CASSESTGQGYQNF. CDR3 nucleotides: TGCGCCAGCAGTGAGTCGACTGGACAGGGATACCAGAACTTC.

This clone appeared once. J is TRBJ2-7 and V is TRBV7-9; D unclear. CDR3 length: 14 residues. Germline lookup yields CDR1 SEHNR and CDR2 FQNEAQ (reference sequence). The germline V and J ends were trimmed by 5 bases and 0 bases, with 11 bases remaining between them. CDR3 region: CASSPLQSSYEQYF. Written as DNA, the CDR3 is TGTGCCAGCAGCCCTTTACAGAGCTCCTACGAGCAGTACTTC.

The V and J genes are TRBV4-1 and TRBJ2-7; D is unresolved. The V and J ends lost 0 bases and 8 bases respectively, with 8 bases between them. This CDR3 spans 12 amino acids. Germline CDR1 MGHRA, CDR2 YSYEKL. The CDR3 DNA reads TGCGCCAGCAGCCAAGATCTTGGGCAGCAGTACTTC. This translates into CASSQDLGQQYF.

The genes are TRBV5-4 and TRBJ1-6; D uncertain. Germline CDR1 reads SGHNT; CDR2 reads YYREEE (reference sequence). CDR3 length equals 14 residues. With 1 base removed from V and 10 bases from J, the gap between germline ends came to 12 bases. CDR3 in DNA: TGTGCCAGCAGCTTGACCCCCGAAGCGTCACCCCTCCACTTT. Encoded protein: CASSLTPEASPLHF. The full variable domain, with the rest looked up from reference TRBV5-4 and TRBJ1-6, is ETGVTQSPTHLIKTRGQQVTLRCSSQSGHNTVSWYQQALGQGPQFIFQYYREEENGRGNFPPRFSGLQFPNYSSELNVNALELDDSALYLCASSLTPEASPLHFGNGTRLTVT.

The gene calls are TRBV19 and TRBJ1-5, with 8 bases lining up with TRBD1. Germline V gives CDR1 LNHDA, CDR2 SQIVND (reference sequence). CDR3 length: 16 amino acids. Trimming at V came to 5 bases and at J to 4 bases, leaving 10 bases not matched to a gene. CDR3: CASSSWTGLANQPQHF. The CDR3 DNA reads TGTGCCAGTAGTTCCTGGACAGGGCTTGCAAATCAGCCCCAGCATTTT.

There are a few counts of this clone. The rearrangement uses TRBV3-1 (or the pseudogene TRBV3-2) and TRBJ1-1; 11 nucleotides agree with TRBD1. This CDR3 has 17 amino acids. The trim removed 4 bases at V and 1 base at J, leaving 8 bases unmatched. From germline, CDR1 is LGHDT and CDR2 YNNKEL (reference sequence). CDR3 protein: CASSLRTGGAGNTEAFF. The DNA of the CDR3 is TGTGCCAGCAGCCTACGGACAGGGGGCGCCGGGAACACTGAAGCTTTCTTT.

This clone was seen ten or more times. Compared with germline, one end of the junction differs, possibly owing to a read error. J is TRBJ2-5 and V is TRBV7-7; TRBD2 agrees at 7 bases. This CDR3 contains 15 residues. Looked up from germline, CDR1 is SSHAT and CDR2 is FNYEAQ (reference sequence). CDR3 loop: CASSLGLAEAETQYF. DNA for the CDR3: TGTGCTAGCAGCTTAGGTCTAGCGGAGGCGGAGACCCAGTACTTC.

The chain couples TRBV28 to TRBJ1-2; the match to TRBD1 covers 9 bases. The CDR3 contains 16 residues. The V gene's germline CDR1 is MDHEN and CDR2 SYDVKM. Trimming removed 4 bases from V and 11 bases from J; junction bases left unmatched: 17. CDR3 DNA: TGTGCCAGCAGTTCACTCGCCGGGACAGGGTTTAGCAAGTACACCTTC. Protein product: CASSSLAGTGFSKYTF.

A note on this clone: The same CDR3 is also encoded by other DNA sequences in this sample. This chain links TRBV7-2 with TRBJ1-5; tentative D call: TRBD1 (5 bases). CDR3 length: 15 amino acids. The ends were cut back, 0 bases at V and 6 bases at J, with 12 bases in the middle. The germline gives CDR1 SGHTA, CDR2 FQGNSA. CDR3 nucleotide sequence: TGTGCCAGCAGCTTAGCGTGGGGGGAGGGTCAGCCCCAGCATTTT. Translated, it gives CASSLAWGEGQPQHF.

The chain has TRBV7-9 and TRBJ1-2; TRBD1 matches at 9 bases. The CDR3 is 15 residues long. After removal of 4 bases from V and 5 bases from J, the junction contained 8 bases not matched to a gene. From germline, CDR1 is SEHNR and CDR2 FQNEAQ (reference sequence). The CDR3 is CASSSPDRGGYGYTF. CDR3 coding DNA: TGTGCCAGCAGCTCCCCTGACAGGGGGGGATATGGCTACACCTTC.